This TCR beta chain was documented in a study of blood T cell repertoires in COVID-19. On the study more broadly: Nucleic acid was either cDNA or gDNA, and it came from T cells, B-cell-depleted T cells, or PBMCs.

Authors' methods: The assay estimated nucleated cells by amplifying reference gene primers. Sequencing used immunoSEQ multiplex PCR; TCRdb keeps in-frame clones, though not all of them. V, J and clone size derive from that table, while D and trimming were established from the DNA sequence. This sample carries 130,000 to 150,000 clones, over 75% of them seen once, and the ten largest clones take 13%. CDR1 and CDR2 from the germline V gene are LNHDA and SQIVND (reference sequence). Trimming took 5 bases from V and 8 from J, leaving 11 bases between them. The length of the CDR3 is 12 residues. The sample consisted of peripheral blood. The origin of this receptor is a man between 60 and 70 years old with active or convalescent COVID-19. The chain joins TRBV19 to TRBJ2-3; possible D gene TRBD1, 5 bases. The CDR3 bases are TGTGCCAGTAGTTCTCGACAGCTTACGCAGTATTTT. As protein: CASSSRQLTQYF.